These T cell receptor beta chains were read from a single sample in a study of post-analysis software for immune sequencing data. TCRdb fed the PCR reads into MiXCR, producing one record per CDR3 protein. The sample shows about 160,000 distinct CDR3 sequences, around 36% of them seen only once. Sequences were derived from blood, sampled after autologous hematopoietic stem cell transplantation. Receptor source: a girl aged 5-17 years with multiple sclerosis. Both conserved end residues are part of each CDR3. D genes are given only for firm matches. Some rows mark clone size as missing; the rest say once, few, many or name a class of expanded clone.

j_call d_call clone_size v_call cdr3_aa cdr3_nt
TRBJ2-7 NA few TRBV20-1 CSARDWPGGAYEQYF TGCAGTGCTAGAGATTGGCCGGGTGGCGCCTACGAGCAGTACTTC
TRBJ2-1 TRBD2 NA TRBV3-1 CATSPGGINEQFF TGTGCCACCTCCCCGGGGGGGATAAATGAGCAGTTCTTC
TRBJ2-7 NA NA TRBV11-2 CASSLAQRQGYEQYF TGTGCCAGCAGCTTAGCCCAACGGCAGGGCTACGAGCAGTACTTC
TRBJ1-1 NA NA TRBV12-3/TRBV12-4 CASSLGRVNTEAFF TGTGCCAGCAGTTTGGGACGGGTGAACACTGAAGCTTTCTTT
TRBJ2-3 NA few TRBV5-1 CASSVSGFTDTQYF TGCGCCAGCAGCGTTAGCGGCTTCACAGATACGCAGTATTTT
TRBJ2-7 NA NA TRBV20-1 CSAIADGAYEQYF TGCAGTGCTATAGCGGATGGTGCCTACGAGCAGTACTTC
TRBJ2-7 TRBD2 NA TRBV11-3 CASSRGAYEQYF TGTGCCAGCAGCCGGGGGGCCTACGAGCAGTACTTC
TRBJ2-5 NA NA TRBV28 CASRGFQGTQYF TGTGCCAGCCGAGGGTTCCAAGGGACCCAGTACTTC
TRBJ1-2 NA NA TRBV7-2 CASSLTFGRVDGYTF TGTGCCAGCAGCTTAACCTTCGGGAGGGTCGATGGCTACACCTTC
TRBJ2-1 NA few TRBV20-1 CSATTHYNEQFF TGCAGTGCTACGACTCATTACAATGAGCAGTTCTTC
TRBJ1-4 NA few TRBV11-2 CASSVNWEGSNEKLFF TGTGCCAGCAGCGTCAACTGGGAGGGCAGTAATGAAAAACTGTTTTTT
TRBJ2-2 NA NA TRBV27 CASSFSNTGELFF TGTGCCAGCAGTTTCTCGAACACCGGGGAGCTGTTTTTT
TRBJ1-5 NA few TRBV10-3 CAISEYSRELDGQPQHF TGTGCCATCAGTGAGTACTCCAGAGAGCTCGACGGTCAGCCCCAGCATTTT
TRBJ2-1 NA NA TRBV20-1 CSARAGAGGDEQFF TGCAGTGCTAGAGCGGGAGCGGGTGGGGATGAGCAGTTCTTC
TRBJ2-5 NA NA TRBV7-2 CASSVQAGQETQYF TGTGCCAGCAGCGTTCAGGCAGGCCAAGAGACCCAGTACTTC
TRBJ2-4 NA NA TRBV6-1 CASSEPDTVHIQYF TGTGCCAGCAGTGAACCGGACACTGTGCACATTCAGTACTTC
TRBJ1-5 NA few TRBV9 CASSADLSNQPQHF TGTGCCAGCAGCGCGGACCTTAGCAATCAGCCCCAGCATTTT
TRBJ1-1 TRBD1 few TRBV29-1 CSVGRQGFEAFF TGCAGCGTTGGACGACAGGGATTTGAAGCTTTCTTT
TRBJ2-7 NA NA TRBV20-1 CSARDRDGNYEQYF TGCAGTGCTAGAGACCGGGACGGCAACTACGAGCAGTACTTC
TRBJ2-5 NA NA TRBV30 CAWRTSGSEPQYF TGTGCCTGGAGAACGAGCGGCAGCGAGCCCCAGTACTTC
TRBJ2-3 TRBD1 few TRBV5-1 CASSLDRVPDTQYF TGCGCCAGCAGCCTGGACAGGGTCCCAGATACGCAGTATTTT
TRBJ2-7 TRBD1 NA TRBV18 CASSPSSQGAVEQYF TGTGCCAGCTCACCATCATCTCAGGGGGCGGTCGAGCAGTACTTC
TRBJ2-1 TRBD2 NA TRBV12-3/TRBV12-4 CASSFGGSWVNEQFF TGTGCCAGCAGTTTCGGCGGGAGCTGGGTCAATGAGCAGTTCTTC
TRBJ2-3 TRBD2 NA TRBV12-3/TRBV12-4 CASRPGGLATDTQYF TGTGCCAGCAGACCCGGGGGACTAGCCACAGATACGCAGTATTTT
TRBJ1-5 NA NA TRBV27 CASSFEGRNQPQHF TGTGCCAGCAGTTTCGAAGGGCGCAATCAGCCCCAGCATTTT
TRBJ2-3 NA few TRBV7-2 CASSLASVPFGDTQYF TGTGCCAGCAGCTTAGCTAGCGTCCCATTTGGAGATACGCAGTATTTT
TRBJ2-7 NA NA TRBV14 CASSPGSSYEQYF TGTGCCAGCAGCCCCGGGTCCTCCTACGAGCAGTACTTC
TRBJ2-5 NA many TRBV20-1 CSARKGYGGETQYF TGCAGTGCTAGAAAAGGATACGGGGGAGAGACCCAGTACTTC
TRBJ2-5 NA NA TRBV5-1 CASSLLGRHQETQYF TGCGCCAGCAGCTTGCTCGGGCGACATCAAGAGACCCAGTACTTC
TRBJ2-6 NA NA TRBV20-1 CSARTTSGANVLTF TGCAGTGCTAGGACAACATCTGGGGCCAACGTCCTGACTTTC
TRBJ2-1 NA NA TRBV20-1 CSALTGSSYNEQFF TGCAGTGCTCTTACAGGGTCCTCCTACAATGAGCAGTTCTTC
TRBJ2-3 TRBD2 few TRBV20-1 CSAQREGGTDTQYF TGCAGTGCTCAGCGGGAGGGTGGCACAGATACGCAGTATTTT
TRBJ2-5 TRBD2 few TRBV20-1 CSASTGRVAGGQEQETQYF TGCAGTGCTAGCACGGGACGTGTAGCGGGAGGGCAAGAGCAAGAGACCCAGTACTTC
TRBJ2-1 TRBD2 NA TRBV4-2 CASSQDPNLAGGGYNEQFF TGTGCCAGCAGCCAAGACCCAAACTTAGCGGGAGGTGGATACAATGAGCAGTTCTTC
TRBJ1-2 NA few TRBV25-1 CAIRYGPWDVNYGYTF TGTGCCATTCGTTATGGGCCCTGGGATGTTAACTATGGCTACACCTTC
TRBJ2-1 NA many TRBV30 CAWSNTYNEQFF TGTGCCTGGAGTAACACATACAATGAGCAGTTCTTC
TRBJ2-1 NA once TRBV27 CASPTKRGFF TGTGCCAGCCCAACGAAACGAGGGTTCTTC
TRBJ1-5 TRBD1 once TRBV6-6 CASSYTTGSGSNQPQHF TGTGCCAGCAGTTACACGACAGGGTCGGGTAGCAATCAGCCCCAGCATTTT
TRBJ1-5 NA NA TRBV5-1 CASSLGGEDQPQHF TGCGCCAGCAGCTTGGGGGGGGAAGATCAGCCCCAGCATTTT
TRBJ1-5 NA NA TRBV29-1 CSVATGSNQPQHF TGCAGCGTTGCCACAGGGAGCAATCAGCCCCAGCATTTT
TRBJ2-7 NA few TRBV2 CASSEGQAYYEQYF TGTGCCAGCAGTGAAGGACAGGCTTACTACGAGCAGTACTTC
TRBJ2-1 TRBD1 NA TRBV24-1 CATSDSGTGVFNEQFF TGTGCCACCAGTGACTCCGGGACAGGGGTTTTCAATGAGCAGTTCTTC
TRBJ1-2 TRBD1 NA TRBV10-3 CAISEWRPGGDYGHTF TGTGCCATCAGTGAGTGGCGGCCAGGGGGCGACTATGGCCACACCTTC
TRBJ1-1 NA few TRBV20-1 CSSTLLFEAFF TGCAGCTCCACCTTATTGTTTGAAGCTTTCTTT
TRBJ2-2 NA NA TRBV6-5 CASSPQGGGTGELFF TGTGCCAGCAGTCCCCAGGGGGGGGGCACCGGGGAGCTGTTTTTT
TRBJ2-7 NA NA TRBV12-3/TRBV12-4 CASSLDGSYEQYF TGTGCCAGCAGTTTAGACGGGAGTTACGAGCAGTACTTC
TRBJ2-7 TRBD1 few TRBV4-3 CASSGNRGREQYF TGCGCCAGCAGCGGTAACAGGGGACGCGAGCAGTACTTC
TRBJ2-5 NA NA TRBV28 CASSLTGDQETQYF TGTGCCAGCAGTTTGACAGGAGACCAAGAGACCCAGTACTTC
TRBJ2-3 NA few TRBV6-4 CASSDSSGGGLTDTQYF TGTGCCAGCAGTGACTCGTCGGGGGGCGGCCTCACAGATACGCAGTATTTT
TRBJ2-5 NA NA TRBV28 CASSFTGMGETQYF TGTGCCAGCAGTTTCACAGGGATGGGGGAGACCCAGTACTTC
TRBJ2-7 NA many TRBV3-1 CASNPGWGTEEQYF TGTGCCAGCAACCCTGGATGGGGGACTGAAGAGCAGTACTTC
TRBJ2-3 TRBD2 NA TRBV5-5 CASSLPRAGGADTQYF TGTGCCAGCAGCCTCCCTCGTGCGGGAGGTGCAGATACGCAGTATTTT
TRBJ2-3 NA NA TRBV9 CASSAPSTSTDTQYF TGTGCCAGCAGCGCCCCTTCGACTAGCACAGATACGCAGTATTTT
TRBJ1-4 NA NA TRBV29-1 CSVADRLDEQRGKLFF TGCAGCGTCGCTGACAGGTTAGATGAGCAGAGGGGAAAACTGTTTTTT
TRBJ2-7 NA NA TRBV20-1 CSAPKGSTGYEQYF TGCAGTGCTCCCAAGGGGTCCACCGGCTACGAGCAGTACTTC
TRBJ2-3 NA few TRBV20-1 CSARVAAADTQYF TGCAGTGCTAGAGTAGCGGCGGCAGATACGCAGTATTTT